The table lists the clone carrying this T cell receptor (beta chain) with many counts. This CDR3 region has 14 residues. V was shortened by 2 bases and J by 2 bases, with 10 bases between the two germline ends. CDR1 and CDR2 from the germline V gene are MNHEY and SMNVEV (reference sequence). This sample is drawn from a study of T-cell reconstitution after alpha-beta-depleted transplantation in children. Molecular barcoding with unique molecular identifiers was used for the TCRbeta library. MiXCR was run by TCRdb on the PCR reads, yielding one entry per CDR3 protein. Of hundreds of thousands of distinct CDR3 sequences in the sample, roughly 15% were seen once.

The sequenced sample was PBMCs from the stem cell graft donor, obtained from the stem cell graft. The receptor's source is a human donor who donated a stem cell graft to a child with acute myeloid leukemia. V is TRBV27 and J is TRBJ2-7; D may be TRBD2 (5 bases). This CDR3 reads CASSLEGAPYEQYF. As DNA, the CDR3 is TGTGCCAGCAGTTTAGAGGGAGCCCCCTACGAGCAGTACTTC.